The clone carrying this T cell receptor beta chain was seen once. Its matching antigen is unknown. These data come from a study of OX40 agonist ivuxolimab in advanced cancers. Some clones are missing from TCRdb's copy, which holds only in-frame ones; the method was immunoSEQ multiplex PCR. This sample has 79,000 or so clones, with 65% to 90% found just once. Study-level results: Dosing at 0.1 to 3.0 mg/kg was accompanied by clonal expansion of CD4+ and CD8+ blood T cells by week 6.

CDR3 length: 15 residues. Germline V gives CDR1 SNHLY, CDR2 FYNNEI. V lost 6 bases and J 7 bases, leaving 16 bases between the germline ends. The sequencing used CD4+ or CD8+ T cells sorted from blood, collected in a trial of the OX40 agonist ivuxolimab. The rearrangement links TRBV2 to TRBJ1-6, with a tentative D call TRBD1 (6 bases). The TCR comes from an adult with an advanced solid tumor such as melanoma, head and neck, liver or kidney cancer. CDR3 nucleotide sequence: TGTGCCAGCAGGCTTGGGACAAACGAAAATTCACCCCTCCACTTT. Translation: CASRLGTNENSPLHF. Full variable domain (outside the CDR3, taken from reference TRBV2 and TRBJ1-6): EPEVTQTPSHQVTQMGQEVILRCVPISNHLYFYWYRQILGQKVEFLVSFYNNEISEKSEIFDDQFSVERPDGSNFTLKIRSTKLEDSAMYFCASRLGTNENSPLHFGNGTRLTVT.